This TCR beta chain appears in the sequencing data of a study of vaccination effects on CD4 cells after COVID-19. After expansion with viral peptide pools in the ViraFEST assay, antigen-specific CD4+ T cells were sequenced. With roughly 10 days of culture completed, CD4+ T cells were isolated. According to the study, vaccine recipients showed no prior SARS-CoV-2 infection and negative nucleocapsid antibodies. This clone turned up a few times. Its cognate antigen is unknown. The CDR3 is 14 residues long. Per germline, CDR1 SGHTA and CDR2 FQGNSA. V dropped 1 base and J dropped 6 bases, with 10 bases sitting between them. Some clones are missing from TCRdb's copy, which holds only in-frame ones; the method was immunoSEQ multiplex PCR. The sample includes 70,000 to 75,000 clones, roughly 70% of them seen just once.

This material consisted of CD4+ T cells from PBMCs cultured with HCoV-OC43 spike peptides, taken before COVID-19 vaccination. Subset defined: HCoV-OC43 spike overlapping peptide pool stimulation. This receptor was taken from a human donor who received a COVID-19 vaccine. The gene calls are TRBV7-2 and TRBJ1-5; D call uncertain. The CDR3 sequence is CASSLGSPSQPQHF. In DNA form, the CDR3 reads TGTGCCAGCAGCTTAGGGTCCCCTAGTCAGCCCCAGCATTTT.